These T cell receptor beta chains were read from a single sample in a study of T-cell reconstitution after alpha-beta-depleted transplantation in children. Each CDR3 protein gets one entry after TCRdb re-called the PCR reads with MiXCR. The data hold a few hundred thousand distinct CDR3 sequences, with 10% to 15% observed a single time. The source material was PBMCs, mostly from graft donor cells, sampled 360 days after TCRalphabeta/CD19-depleted stem cell transplant. The source of these receptors is a male patient aged 10 to 17 who had a stem cell transplant for acute myeloid leukemia, so the T cells may come from the graft donor. Both conserved end residues are part of each CDR3. The D gene is left open where the match is weak. Clone size is not always given. Where it is, it says once, few, many or a class for expanded clones.

TRBV6-2/TRBV6-3	TRBJ2-5	14	.	.	TGTGCCAGCAGTTACGGCCGGGAGCCAGAGACCCAGTACTTC	CASSYGREPETQYF
TRBV21-1	TRBJ2-1	12	few	.	TGTGCCAGCAGCAAAGGGGATAATGAGCAGTTCTTC	CASSKGDNEQFF
TRBV7-9	TRBJ2-1	14	.	TRBD2	TGTGCCAGCAGCTCTTCCCTAGCGGACAATGAGCAGTTCTTC	CASSSSLADNEQFF
TRBV29-1	TRBJ2-1	10	many	.	TGCAGCGTTGATTTAGGGGATTTTTTCTTC	CSVDLGDFFF
TRBV7-2	TRBJ2-7	16	.	.	TGTGCCAGCAGCTTAGTCGGACTTATACAGACCTACGAGCAGTACTTC	CASSLVGLIQTYEQYF
TRBV29-1	TRBJ2-1	13	.	.	TGCAGCGTTGCGCCAGTCGTCGGGAATGAGCAGTTCTTC	CSVAPVVGNEQFF
TRBV19	TRBJ1-1	14	few	.	TGTGCCAGTATGCGGAGAGACATGAACACTGAAGCTTTCTTT	CASMRRDMNTEAFF
TRBV6-4	TRBJ2-1	15	.	TRBD2	TGTGCCAGCAGTAACCGCGCGGGAGCGATTAATGAGCAGTTCTTC	CASSNRAGAINEQFF
TRBV5-4	TRBJ2-1	15	many	TRBD2	TGTGCCAGCAGCCCGAGCGGGAGGACGTACAATGAGCAGTTCTTC	CASSPSGRTYNEQFF
TRBV19	TRBJ2-3	14	.	.	TGTGCCAGTAGCGGGACCCCCCGCCTAGATACGCAGTATTTT	CASSGTPRLDTQYF
TRBV20-1	TRBJ2-1	16	many	TRBD2	TGCAGTGCTAGTTGGCGGGAGCTCACTTCATACAATGAGCAGTTCTTC	CSASWRELTSYNEQFF
TRBV20-1	TRBJ2-1	13	.	.	TGCAGTGCTACAGGGGTTGGGTGGCATGAGCAGTTCTTC	CSATGVGWHEQFF
TRBV9	TRBJ1-1	14	.	.	TGTGCCAGCAGCGTTAGGACACTGAACACTGAAGCTTTCTTT	CASSVRTLNTEAFF
TRBV10-3	TRBJ2-7	14	.	TRBD1	TGTGCCATCAGTGAGCCTGGACAGGGGACCGAGCAGTACTTC	CAISEPGQGTEQYF
TRBV9	TRBJ2-1	15	many	TRBD2	TGTGCCAGCAGCGCCGGACTAGCGTTTGGGGTTGAGCAGTTCTTC	CASSAGLAFGVEQFF
TRBV21-1	TRBJ2-6	17	.	.	TGTGCCAGCAGCAAGGACAGCGCCCCGGGTGGGGCCAACGTCCTGACTTTC	CASSKDSAPGGANVLTF
TRBV5-1	TRBJ2-7	14	few	TRBD2	TGCGCCAGCAGCTTGGGGGCGGGAGTTAACGAGCAGTACTTC	CASSLGAGVNEQYF
TRBV2	TRBJ2-5	14	.	.	TGTGCCATCTCGACCCCTTGGAGGCAAGAGACCCAGTACTTC	CAISTPWRQETQYF
TRBV14	TRBJ2-3	18	many	TRBD2	TGTGCCAGCAGCCAAGCCCTGGGACTAGCATTTTTCACAGATACGCAGTATTTT	CASSQALGLAFFTDTQYF
TRBV5-5	TRBJ2-5	14	.	.	TGTGCCAGCAGCTTGCCGTGGGTGGAAGAGACCCAGTACTTC	CASSLPWVEETQYF
TRBV7-2	TRBJ1-4	16	few	.	TGTGCCAGCAGCATCACAGGAACCCGGGGGAATGAAAAACTGTTTTTT	CASSITGTRGNEKLFF
TRBV12-3/TRBV12-4	TRBJ1-5	14	many	.	TGTGCCAGCAGTTTTACAGGGTTCAATCAGCCCCAGCATTTT	CASSFTGFNQPQHF
TRBV6-5	TRBJ2-1	15	few	.	TGTGCCAGCAGCCGACGTAGCCCCGGGTACAATGAGCAGTTCTTC	CASSRRSPGYNEQFF
TRBV29-1	TRBJ2-2	13	.	.	TGCAGCGTTGTCGGGGAGCGCACCGGGGAGCTGTTTTTT	CSVVGERTGELFF
TRBV20-1	TRBJ1-4	15	many	.	TGCAGTGCCGATTACCCAGGCGGAACTAATGAAAAACTGTTTTTT	CSADYPGGTNEKLFF
TRBV6-5	TRBJ2-3	14	many	.	TGTGCCAGCAGTTCCCCGGGGGTCACAGATACGCAGTATTTT	CASSSPGVTDTQYF
TRBV6-2/TRBV6-3	TRBJ2-7	12	few	.	TGTGCCAGCAGCCACTCGCGCTACGAGCAGTACTTC	CASSHSRYEQYF
TRBV29-1	TRBJ2-3	15	few	TRBD2	TGCAGCGTCGCTAGACTAGCGGGTATCACAGATACGCAGTATTTT	CSVARLAGITDTQYF
TRBV6-2/TRBV6-3	TRBJ2-5	13	few	TRBD1	TGTGCCAGCAGGATGACAGGGCGAGAGACCCAGTACTTC	CASRMTGRETQYF
TRBV20-1	TRBJ2-3	14	few	TRBD1	TGCAGTGCTAGAGGGACAGGGGGGACAGATACGCAGTATTTT	CSARGTGGTDTQYF
TRBV27	TRBJ2-2	17	many	TRBD2	TGTGCCAGCAGTTTATCAGTGACTAGCGGGAGGATCGGGGAGCTGTTTTTT	CASSLSVTSGRIGELFF
TRBV6-5	TRBJ2-7	12	.	TRBD1	TGTGCCAGCAGCCGGGACAGGGTCGAGCAGTACTTC	CASSRDRVEQYF
TRBV20-1	TRBJ2-5	19	.	TRBD2	TGCAGTGCTAGAGATCCCACTAGCGGGACGTACTGGTCGTCGGAGACCCAGTACTTC	CSARDPTSGTYWSSETQYF
TRBV5-1	TRBJ2-7	15	many	.	TGCGCCAGCAGCTTGGACGGGGACATCTCCTACGAGCAGTACTTC	CASSLDGDISYEQYF
TRBV3-1	TRBJ2-5	16	once	.	TGTGCCAGCAGCCCCCTTCCCGGGACAAAGCAAGAGACCCAGTACTTC	CASSPLPGTKQETQYF
TRBV7-8	TRBJ2-3	16	few	TRBD1	TGTGCCAGCAGCTTAGAAGGGACAGGGGGCGCAGATACGCAGTATTTT	CASSLEGTGGADTQYF
TRBV9	TRBJ2-3	16	few	.	TGTGCCAGCAGCGCCGGTCTTAGCGGAAGCACAGATACGCAGTATTTT	CASSAGLSGSTDTQYF
TRBV4-2	TRBJ2-3	17	many	.	TGTGCCAGCAGCCACCCTAGTAGGGGGGGGCTGGGAGATACGCAGTATTTT	CASSHPSRGGLGDTQYF
TRBV7-1	TRBJ2-1	15	once	.	TGTGCCAGCAGCTCACAGGGGGGAGCCTACAATGAGCAGTTCTTC	CASSSQGGAYNEQFF
TRBV2	TRBJ2-2	13	.	.	TGTGCCAGCTTACGAGAAAACACCGGGGAGCTGTTTTTT	CASLRENTGELFF
TRBV18	TRBJ2-1	19	few	TRBD1	TGTGCCAGCTCACCACCCGGGACAGGGGTCCTTACCTCCTACAATGAGCAGTTCTTC	CASSPPGTGVLTSYNEQFF
TRBV9	TRBJ2-3	16	few	.	TGTGCCAGCAGCCCTCGGGACAAACCCCGCACAGATACGCAGTATTTT	CASSPRDKPRTDTQYF